The 5 T cell receptor beta chains presented below share a single source sample, sequenced in a study of cytomegalovirus exposure and HLA in healthy donors. Use of 60 Vbeta and 13 Jbeta primers characterized the PCR. Repertoires were generated with immunoSEQ multiplex PCR, while TCRdb's copy carries only in-frame clones and drops some. Among fewer than 200,000 clones listed, 75% to 80% were seen once. What was sequenced was PBMCs. The origin of the receptors is a woman aged 40-49 years in good health and CMV-seropositive.

The chain employs TRBV9 and TRBJ2-3; tentative D call: TRBD2 (6 bases). This CDR3 is built from 11 residues. The V and J ends lost 3 bases and 12 bases respectively, with 11 bases between them. The germline V gene encodes CDR1 SGDLS and CDR2 YYNGEE. This chain's CDR3 is CASSAGLLQYF. The CDR3 bases are TGTGCCAGCAGCGCGGGACTCCTCCAGTATTTT.

This chain uses TRBV6-5 with TRBJ2-7; TRBD1 matches 11 bases. With 6 bases clipped from V and 0 bases from J, the junction kept 4 bases outside the gene matches. The CDR3 has 15 amino acids. CDR1 is MNHEY and CDR2 is SVGAGI in the germline V gene. The CDR3 is CASSPGTGGSYEQYF. The CDR3 DNA reads as TGTGCCAGCAGCCCCGGGACAGGGGGCTCCTACGAGCAGTACTTC.

The genes are TRBV30 and TRBJ1-1; D not certain. With 1 base removed from V and 0 bases from J, the gap between germline ends came to 9 bases. Per the germline V gene, CDR1 is GTSNPN and CDR2 is SVGIG (reference sequence). The CDR3 is 14 amino acids. The CDR3 DNA is TGTGCCTGGAGTGAGCCACCTATGAACACTGAAGCTTTCTTT. It is translated as CAWSEPPMNTEAFF.

This rearrangement joins TRBV30 to TRBJ2-7; 7 bases are a match to TRBD1. This CDR3 spans 13 amino acids. Germline CDR1 GTSNPN, CDR2 SVGIG (reference sequence). Unmatched junction bases numbered 10, after V lost 5 bases and J lost 6 bases. The chain's CDR3 is CAWANRGMGEQYF. The CDR3 DNA reads as TGTGCCTGGGCTAACAGGGGTATGGGCGAGCAGTACTTC.

The chain is built from TRBV5-1 and TRBJ1-2; weak D call: TRBD1 (5 bases). Germline V gives CDR1 SGHRS, CDR2 YFSETQ. V was pared by 3 bases and J by 5 bases, with 11 bases between. This CDR3 region has 13 residues. The CDR3 loop reads CASSSRVGYGYTF. The DNA of the CDR3 is TGCGCCAGCAGCTCCAGGGTGGGGTATGGCTACACCTTC.